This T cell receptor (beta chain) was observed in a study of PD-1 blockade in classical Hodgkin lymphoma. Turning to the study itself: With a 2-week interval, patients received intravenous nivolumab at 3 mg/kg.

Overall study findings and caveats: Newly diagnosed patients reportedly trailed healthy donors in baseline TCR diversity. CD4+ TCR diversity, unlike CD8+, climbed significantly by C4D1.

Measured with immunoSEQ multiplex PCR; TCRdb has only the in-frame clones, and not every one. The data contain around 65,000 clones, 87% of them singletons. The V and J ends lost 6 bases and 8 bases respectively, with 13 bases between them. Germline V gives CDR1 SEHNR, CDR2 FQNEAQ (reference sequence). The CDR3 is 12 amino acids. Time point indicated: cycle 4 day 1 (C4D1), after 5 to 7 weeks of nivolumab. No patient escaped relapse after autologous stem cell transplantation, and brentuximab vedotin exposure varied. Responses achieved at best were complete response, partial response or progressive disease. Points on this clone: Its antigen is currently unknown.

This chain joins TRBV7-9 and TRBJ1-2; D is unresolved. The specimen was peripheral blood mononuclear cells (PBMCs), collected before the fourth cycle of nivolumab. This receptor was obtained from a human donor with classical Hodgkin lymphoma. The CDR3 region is CASSSGARGYTF. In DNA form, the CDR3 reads TGTGCCAGCAGTTCGGGAGCAAGGGGCTACACCTTC.